The 3 T cell receptor beta chains below all came from one sample that was sequenced in a study of T cell responses to AZD1222 COVID-19 vaccine. Produced via immunoSEQ multiplex PCR; TCRdb's table is partial and in-frame only. The table lists roughly 93,000 clones, about 88% of them singletons. The input for sequencing was peripheral blood, taken on day 0 of AZD1222 vaccination. The receptors originated from an adult in good health.

The J gene is TRBJ1-5, the V gene TRBV20-1; the D is unclear. Trimming removed 3 bases from V and 0 bases from J, with 12 bases in between. The CDR3 runs to 15 residues. Looked up from germline, CDR1 is DFQATT and CDR2 is SNEGSKA (reference sequence). The CDR3 protein is CSASYSGYSNQPQHF. The CDR3 bases are TGCAGTGCTAGTTATTCGGGCTATAGCAATCAGCCCCAGCATTTT.

The chain carries TRBV7-8 and TRBJ2-1; 7 positions agree with TRBD2. V lost 4 bases to trimming and J lost 4 bases; unmatched junction nucleotides: 7. The CDR3 length is 15 residues. Germline-derived CDR1 and CDR2 are SGHVS and FQNEAQ. CDR3 nucleotides: TGTGCCAGCAGCTCCTGGAGCGGGGCTTACAATGAGCAGTTCTTC. It encodes CASSSWSGAYNEQFF. The full variable domain, rest sourced from reference TRBV7-8 and TRBJ2-1, is GAGVSQSPRYKVAKRGQDVALRCDPISGHVSLFWYQQALGQGPEFLTYFQNEAQLDKSGLPSDRFFAERPEGSVSTLKIQRTQQEDSAVYLCASSSWSGAYNEQFFGPGTRLTVL.

The J gene is TRBJ1-1, the V gene TRBV30; D is unresolved. The length of the CDR3 is 13 residues. CDR1 and CDR2 (germline): GTSNPN, SVGIG (reference sequence). V lost 0 bases to trimming and J lost 4 bases, with 9 bases between them. CDR3 bases: TGTGCCTGGAGTGTACAAACTTTCACTGAAGCTTTCTTT. This codes for CAWSVQTFTEAFF. Full variable domain (missing parts from reference TRBV30 and TRBJ1-1): SQTIHQWPATLVQPVGSPLSLECTVEGTSNPNLYWYRQAAGRGLQLLFYSVGIGQISSEVPQNLSASRPQDRQFILSSKKLLLSDSGFYLCAWSVQTFTEAFFGQGTRLTVV.